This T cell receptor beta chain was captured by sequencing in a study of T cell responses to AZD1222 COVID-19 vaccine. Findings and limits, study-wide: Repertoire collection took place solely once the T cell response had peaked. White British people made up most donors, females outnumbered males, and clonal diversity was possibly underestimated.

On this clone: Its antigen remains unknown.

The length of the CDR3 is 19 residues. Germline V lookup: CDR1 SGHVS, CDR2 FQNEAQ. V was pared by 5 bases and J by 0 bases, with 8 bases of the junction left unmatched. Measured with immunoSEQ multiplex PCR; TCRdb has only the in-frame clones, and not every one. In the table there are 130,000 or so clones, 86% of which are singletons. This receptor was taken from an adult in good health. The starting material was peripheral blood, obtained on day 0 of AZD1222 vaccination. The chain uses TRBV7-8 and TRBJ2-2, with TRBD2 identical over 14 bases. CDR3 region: CASSPGLAGGHANTGELFF. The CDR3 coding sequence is TGTGCCAGCAGCCCCGGACTAGCGGGAGGCCACGCGAACACCGGGGAGCTGTTTTTT.